The 21 T cell receptor beta chains below were found in one sample sequenced in a study of T cell responses to AZD1222 COVID-19 vaccine. Produced via immunoSEQ multiplex PCR; TCRdb's table is partial and in-frame only. Among about 150,000 clones listed, under 95% were seen once. Source: peripheral blood, taken on day 0 of AZD1222 vaccination. These receptors were collected from an adult in good health.

V gene TRBV5-5 combines with J gene TRBJ1-1; TRBD1 might be the D (5 bases). V gave up 3 bases and J gave up 5 bases, with 8 bases separating them. The CDR3 totals 12 residues. Germline CDR1 reads SGHKS; CDR2 reads YYEKEE (reference sequence). DNA for the CDR3: TGTGCCAGCAGCTGGGGACGGACTGAAGCTTTCTTT. Its translation is CASSWGRTEAFF.

The J gene is TRBJ2-7, the V gene TRBV5-4; 8 positions match TRBD2. CDR3 length equals 14 residues. V shed 2 bases, J shed 5 bases, and the junction held 6 bases outside the gene matches. In germline, CDR1 is SGHNT, CDR2 YYREEE (reference sequence). CDR3 protein: CASSLSGTRDEQYF. The CDR3 nucleotides are TGTGCCAGCAGCTTATCCGGGACTAGGGACGAGCAGTACTTC.

The chain uses TRBV7-2 and TRBJ2-3; D is perhaps TRBD1 or TRBD2 (6 bases each). The CDR3 totals 16 residues. The V end was cut by 2 bases, the J end by 1 base, with 13 bases between. Germline V gene sequence: CDR1 SGHTA, CDR2 FQGNSA. CDR3 residues: CASSLMGGTGTDTQYF. For the CDR3, the DNA is TGTGCCAGCAGCTTAATGGGGGGCACGGGCACAGATACGCAGTATTTT.

The CDR3 nucleotides read TGTGCCAGCAGTCGCCGAGAATCCTACGAGCAGTACTTC. This codes for CASSRRESYEQYF. The V gene is TRBV2, the J gene TRBJ2-7, with D unresolved. The CDR3 contains 13 residues. Trimming pared 5 bases from V and 1 base from J, leaving 9 bases between. Germline V gene lookup returns CDR1 SNHLY and CDR2 FYNNEI.

Comment on this clone: Distinct nucleotide sequences in the sample also encode this CDR3. The genes are TRBV2 and TRBJ2-7; D not certain. Germline CDR1 is SNHLY and CDR2 is FYNNEI. Deletions cut 3 bases from V and 3 bases from J, with 0 bases between. CDR3 size: 10 residues. CDR3 nucleotide sequence: TGTGCCAGCAGTGACTACGAGCAGTACTTC. Protein product: CASSDYEQYF.

V usage is TRBV4-3 and J usage is TRBJ2-1; possible D gene TRBD2, 7 bases. Trimming pared 1 base from V and 12 bases from J, leaving 19 bases between. Germline assignment: CDR1 LGHNA and CDR2 YSLEER. The CDR3 extends over 15 amino acids. CDR3 in DNA: TGCGCCAGCAGCCAAGGGGGGGGGCTTTCCCAGCGGCAGTTCTTC. Translating it yields CASSQGGGLSQRQFF.

The V call is TRBV6-6, the J call TRBJ2-1; D is perhaps TRBD1 (6 bases). CDR1 MNHNY and CDR2 SVGAGI come from the germline V gene (reference sequence). V lost 7 bases to trimming and J lost 0 bases, with 10 bases between them. The CDR3 runs to 14 residues. The CDR3 loop is CASTQGSSYNEQFF. DNA of the CDR3: TGTGCCAGCACTCAGGGGAGCTCCTACAATGAGCAGTTCTTC.

The chain joins TRBV7-2 to TRBJ2-3; 8 nucleotides align to TRBD2. The CDR3 covers 16 residues. J gave up 6 bases and V 2 bases, and 10 bases lay outside the gene matches. Germline-derived CDR1 and CDR2 are SGHTA and FQGNSA. The CDR3 bases are TGTGCCAGCAGCTTATCTCCGGGAGGGCCGTGGGATACGCAGTATTTT. This translates into CASSLSPGGPWDTQYF.

CDR3 in DNA: TGTGCCACCAGCAGTCTGCTGAGGACAGGGGGCTTGGGGGCCAACGTCCTGACTTTC. Encoded protein: CATSSLLRTGGLGANVLTF. The V gene is TRBV15, the J gene TRBJ2-6; 11 bases map to TRBD1. The V and J ends lost 3 bases and 4 bases, in that order; junction bases with no gene match: 11. The CDR3 has 19 amino acids. The germline V gene has CDR1 LNHNV and CDR2 YYDKDF (reference sequence).

The rearrangement uses TRBV28 and TRBJ2-7; D is uncertain. CDR1 and CDR2 (germline): MDHEN, SYDVKM. Trimming took 1 base from V and 0 from J, leaving 10 bases between them. CDR3 length equals 15 residues. CDR3 amino acids: CASSLSIGVSYEQYF. In DNA form, the CDR3 reads TGTGCCAGCAGTTTATCGATCGGCGTCTCCTACGAGCAGTACTTC.

The chain is built from TRBV10-3 and TRBJ1-5; D is possibly TRBD1 (5 bases). The CDR3 contains 16 residues. Germline loops: CDR1 ENHRY, CDR2 SYGVKD. Trimming stripped 2 bases from V and 0 bases from J, with 11 bases between. CDR3 region: CAISEGGGVSNQPQHF. For the CDR3, the DNA is TGTGCCATCAGTGAGGGGGGAGGGGTTAGCAATCAGCCCCAGCATTTT.

A few counts support this clone. The V gene is TRBV7-2, the J gene TRBJ2-7; 9 nucleotides agree with TRBD1. Losses at the gene ends were 2 bases for V and 7 bases for J; bases not matched to a gene: 6. Germline V gives CDR1 SGHTA, CDR2 FQGNSA. The CDR3 totals 14 residues. The CDR3: CASSLLGQGFEQYF. DNA for the CDR3: TGTGCCAGCAGCTTATTGGGACAGGGTTTTGAGCAGTACTTC.

In this sample, this clone turned up once. V gene TRBV4-1 combines with J gene TRBJ1-3; a possible D gene is TRBD1 (5 bases). The germline V and J ends were trimmed by 3 bases and 7 bases, with 19 bases remaining between them. The CDR3 extends over 16 amino acids. CDR1 and CDR2 from the germline V gene are MGHRA and YSYEKL. The CDR3 sequence: CASSQVYVQKGNTIYF. The CDR3 bases are TGCGCCAGCAGCCAGGTCTACGTCCAGAAGGGGAACACCATATATTTT.

The V gene is TRBV7-2, the J gene TRBJ1-5; D ambiguous. With 2 bases removed from V and 7 bases from J, the gap between germline ends came to 9 bases. This CDR3 contains 13 residues. Germline V lookup: CDR1 SGHTA, CDR2 FQGNSA. CDR3 bases: TGTGCCAGCAGCTTAAAGTCGGGACAGCCCCAGCATTTT. This sequence encodes CASSLKSGQPQHF.

The rearrangement uses TRBV18 and TRBJ1-6; perhaps TRBD1 as D (5 bases). The CDR3 is 16 amino acids. V lost 5 bases and J lost 0, with 11 bases in between. CDR1 and CDR2 (germline): KGHSH, LQKENI. For the CDR3, the DNA is TGTGCCAGCTCATCAGGGACCATCTCCTATAATTCACCCCTCCACTTT. Encoded protein: CASSSGTISYNSPLHF.

This clone showed up just once. J is TRBJ2-1 and V is TRBV7-2, with D unresolved. From germline, CDR1 is SGHTA and CDR2 FQGNSA. The germline V and J ends were trimmed by 0 bases and 8 bases, with 8 bases remaining between them. CDR3 length: 13 residues. The CDR3 DNA reads TGTGCCAGCAGCTTAGCTAGTAAGGATGAGCAGTTCTTC. Translated: CASSLASKDEQFF. Supplemented by reference TRBV7-2 and TRBJ2-1, the full variable domain reads GAGVSQSPSNKVTEKGKDVELRCDPISGHTALYWYRQSLGQGLEFLIYFQGNSAPDKSGLPSDRFSAERTGGSVSTLTIQRTQQEDSAVYLCASSLASKDEQFFGPGTRLTVL.

V is TRBV6-6 and J is TRBJ1-2; D ambiguous. CDR3 size: 12 residues. From germline, CDR1 is MNHNY and CDR2 SVGAGI (reference sequence). V lost 10 bases and J 3 bases, leaving 12 bases between the germline ends. The CDR3 region is CATEPGDYGYTF. The CDR3, as DNA: TGTGCCACCGAACCGGGCGACTATGGCTACACCTTC.

In its sample, this clone was seen once. CDR3 residues: CASSGGLQETQYF. In DNA, the CDR3 is TGTGCCAGCAGCGGAGGCCTCCAAGAGACCCAGTACTTC. V gene TRBV11-2 combines with J gene TRBJ2-5, with D perhaps TRBD2 (5 bases). There are 13 residues in the CDR3. Per germline, CDR1 SGHAT and CDR2 FQNNGV. Trimming stripped 5 bases from V and 1 base from J, with 8 bases between.

This clone has only one observation. As DNA, the CDR3 is TGTGCCAGTTCGGCGGGGGCCGGGGAGCTGTTTTTT. Residues: CASSAGAGELFF. V gene TRBV9 combines with J gene TRBJ2-2, with TRBD2 matching over 7 bases. The CDR3 consists of 12 residues. The J segment lost 6 bases and the V segment lost 8 bases, leaving 4 bases of the junction unmatched. From germline, CDR1 is SGDLS and CDR2 YYNGEE.

This clone turned up a few times. The rearrangement joins TRBV24-1 to TRBJ2-5, with 10 bases lining up with TRBD2. The CDR3 has 16 residues. V dropped 4 bases and J dropped 2; count of bases not matched to a gene: 6. Germline lookup yields CDR1 KGHDR and CDR2 SFDVKD. This chain's CDR3 is CATSESLAGRQETQYF. The CDR3, as DNA: TGTGCCACCAGTGAATCACTAGCGGGAAGGCAAGAGACCCAGTACTTC.

Here the CDR3 DNA reads TGTGCCAGCAGTCTAGCGGTAAGCTCCTACGAGCAGTACTTC. Its translation is CASSLAVSSYEQYF. This rearrangement joins TRBV28 to TRBJ2-7; 7 nucleotides match TRBD2. Germline V gene lookup returns CDR1 MDHEN and CDR2 SYDVKM. The CDR3 contains 14 residues. The V segment lost 5 bases and the J segment 0 bases; nucleotides outside the gene matches: 4.